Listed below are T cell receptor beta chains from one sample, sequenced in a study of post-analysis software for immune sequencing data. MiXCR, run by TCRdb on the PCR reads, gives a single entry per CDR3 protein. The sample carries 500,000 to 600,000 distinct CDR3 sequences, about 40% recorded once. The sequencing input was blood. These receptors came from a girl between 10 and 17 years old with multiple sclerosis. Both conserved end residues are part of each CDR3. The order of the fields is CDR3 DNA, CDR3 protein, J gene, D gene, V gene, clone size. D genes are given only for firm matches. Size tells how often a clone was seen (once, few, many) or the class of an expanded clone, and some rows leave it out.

CDR3nt: TGTGCCAGCAGCCCCCAGACAGATGAAGCTTTCTTT
CDR3aa: CASSPQTDEAFF
j_gene: TRBJ1-1
d_gene: NA
v_gene: TRBV7-2
abundance: NA

CDR3nt: TGTGCCAGCAAACCCGAGCGGCGAAACCGGGGAAACTATGGCTACACCTTC
CDR3aa: CASKPERRNRGNYGYTF
j_gene: TRBJ1-2
d_gene: NA
v_gene: TRBV27
abundance: few

CDR3nt: TGTGCCAGCAGTAATAACGAGCAGTACTTC
CDR3aa: CASSNNEQYF
j_gene: TRBJ2-7
d_gene: NA
v_gene: TRBV6-1
abundance: few

CDR3nt: TGCAGCGTTGAAAGCCCGGACACCTTC
CDR3aa: CSVESPDTF
j_gene: TRBJ1-2
d_gene: NA
v_gene: TRBV29-1
abundance: NA

CDR3nt: TGTGCCAGCAGTTCTGAGGGGATGGGTGATTCACCCCTCCACTTT
CDR3aa: CASSSEGMGDSPLHF
j_gene: TRBJ1-6
d_gene: NA
v_gene: TRBV27
abundance: few

CDR3nt: TGTGCCAGCAGCGCAGGGGTAATGGGCACAGATACGCAGTATTTT
CDR3aa: CASSAGVMGTDTQYF
j_gene: TRBJ2-3
d_gene: NA
v_gene: TRBV2
abundance: NA

CDR3nt: TGCAGTGCTAGGATATTAGCGGGAGCAAACTACAATGAGCAGTTCTTC
CDR3aa: CSARILAGANYNEQFF
j_gene: TRBJ2-1
d_gene: TRBD2
v_gene: TRBV20-1
abundance: NA

CDR3nt: TGTGCCAGCACTCAAGGGGGTGGGGAGACCCAGTACTTC
CDR3aa: CASTQGGGETQYF
j_gene: TRBJ2-5
d_gene: NA
v_gene: TRBV12-3/TRBV12-4
abundance: NA

CDR3nt: TGTGCCAGCAGCCTTGGGTCAGGGGTCGGTGAAGCTTTCTTT
CDR3aa: CASSLGSGVGEAFF
j_gene: TRBJ1-1
d_gene: NA
v_gene: TRBV3-1
abundance: few

CDR3nt: TGTGCCAGCAGCTTACACGGTGTTAAAGCGTCCTACAATGAGCAGTTCTTC
CDR3aa: CASSLHGVKASYNEQFF
j_gene: TRBJ2-1
d_gene: NA
v_gene: TRBV7-2
abundance: few

CDR3nt: TGCGCCAGCAGCCTTCATGGACAGGGGACCTACGATGAGCAGTTCTTC
CDR3aa: CASSLHGQGTYDEQFF
j_gene: TRBJ2-1
d_gene: TRBD1
v_gene: TRBV5-1
abundance: NA

CDR3nt: TGCAGTGCTAGCGACTTCCGGGACTCAACTCCCTATGGCTACACCTTC
CDR3aa: CSASDFRDSTPYGYTF
j_gene: TRBJ1-2
d_gene: NA
v_gene: TRBV20-1
abundance: few

CDR3nt: TGTGCCAGCAGTTTATCGGGGGGGGATGGTAAGCACAATGAGCAGTTCTTC
CDR3aa: CASSLSGGDGKHNEQFF
j_gene: TRBJ2-1
d_gene: TRBD2
v_gene: TRBV27
abundance: NA

CDR3nt: TGTGCCAGCACCCGGACAGGGATGGACTATGGCTACACCTTC
CDR3aa: CASTRTGMDYGYTF
j_gene: TRBJ1-2
d_gene: TRBD1
v_gene: TRBV12-3/TRBV12-4
abundance: many

CDR3nt: TGCGCCAGCAGCCAACTGTTTGCTAGCGGGAGGGACGAGCAGTACTTC
CDR3aa: CASSQLFASGRDEQYF
j_gene: TRBJ2-7
d_gene: TRBD2
v_gene: TRBV4-1
abundance: few

CDR3nt: TGCGCCAGCAGCTTCGGATCATCCGGGACAGGGACTTACCAAGAGACCCAGTACTTC
CDR3aa: CASSFGSSGTGTYQETQYF
j_gene: TRBJ2-5
d_gene: TRBD1
v_gene: TRBV5-1
abundance: few

CDR3nt: TGTGCCAGCAGTTACACAGACAATCAGCCCCAGCATTTT
CDR3aa: CASSYTDNQPQHF
j_gene: TRBJ1-5
d_gene: NA
v_gene: TRBV6-5
abundance: NA

CDR3nt: TGCAGCGTAACTAGCGGGAGGGTTACCGATGAGCAGTTCTTC
CDR3aa: CSVTSGRVTDEQFF
j_gene: TRBJ2-1
d_gene: TRBD2
v_gene: TRBV29-1
abundance: NA

CDR3nt: TGCAGTGCTAGATCCGGACAGGGGGCCATCTATGGCTACACCTTC
CDR3aa: CSARSGQGAIYGYTF
j_gene: TRBJ1-2
d_gene: TRBD1
v_gene: TRBV20-1
abundance: few

CDR3nt: TGCGCCAGCAGCCACCCAAAAGGGGATACGCAGTATTTT
CDR3aa: CASSHPKGDTQYF
j_gene: TRBJ2-3
d_gene: NA
v_gene: TRBV4-1
abundance: NA

CDR3nt: TGTGCCATCAGTGACTCCGGGACAGGGAACGACGAGCAGTACTTC
CDR3aa: CAISDSGTGNDEQYF
j_gene: TRBJ2-7
d_gene: TRBD1
v_gene: TRBV10-3
abundance: few

CDR3nt: TGCAGTGCTAGAGATCGGGCTAGCGGGGCCTACGAGCAGTACTTC
CDR3aa: CSARDRASGAYEQYF
j_gene: TRBJ2-7
d_gene: TRBD2
v_gene: TRBV20-1
abundance: NA

CDR3nt: TGCAGTGCTTTCCCCGTATCCGGGCCTAACTATGGCTACACCTTC
CDR3aa: CSAFPVSGPNYGYTF
j_gene: TRBJ1-2
d_gene: NA
v_gene: TRBV20-1
abundance: NA

CDR3nt: TGTGCCACCGGAGGACAGGCGTTCACAGATACGCAGTATTTT
CDR3aa: CATGGQAFTDTQYF
j_gene: TRBJ2-3
d_gene: TRBD1
v_gene: TRBV28
abundance: few

CDR3nt: TGCGCCAGCAGCGCGAGACAGGGGAGAGATCAGCCCCAGCATTTT
CDR3aa: CASSARQGRDQPQHF
j_gene: TRBJ1-5
d_gene: TRBD1
v_gene: TRBV4-1
abundance: few